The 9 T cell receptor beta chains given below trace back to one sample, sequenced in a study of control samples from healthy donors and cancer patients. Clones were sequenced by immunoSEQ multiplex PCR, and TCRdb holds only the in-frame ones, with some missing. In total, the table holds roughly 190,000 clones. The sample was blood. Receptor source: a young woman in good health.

CDR3 nucleotides: TGCGCCAGCAGCCCCCGGAGAGCCCTAGATACGCAGTATTTT. This encodes CASSPRRALDTQYF. The rearrangement links TRBV5-1 to TRBJ2-3; the D is unclear. The V and J ends lost 4 bases and 5 bases respectively, with 14 bases between them. The CDR3 is made up of 14 amino acids. From germline, CDR1 is SGHRS and CDR2 YFSETQ.

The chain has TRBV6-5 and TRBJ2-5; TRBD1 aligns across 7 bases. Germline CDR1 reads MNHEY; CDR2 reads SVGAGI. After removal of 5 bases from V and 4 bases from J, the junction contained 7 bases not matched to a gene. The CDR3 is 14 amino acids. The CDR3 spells CASSQLGGPETQYF. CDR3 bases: TGTGCCAGCAGTCAACTAGGGGGCCCAGAGACCCAGTACTTC.

CDR3 bases: TGTGCCAGCAGCTTAGGCGGACTAGCGGGGTACGGGGAGCTGTTTTTT. Translated: CASSLGGLAGYGELFF. This rearrangement joins TRBV7-2 to TRBJ2-2; 12 bases match TRBD2. CDR1 is SGHTA, CDR2 FQGNSA, per germline. The CDR3 totals 16 residues. V lost 1 base to trimming and J lost 7 bases; unmatched junction nucleotides: 4.

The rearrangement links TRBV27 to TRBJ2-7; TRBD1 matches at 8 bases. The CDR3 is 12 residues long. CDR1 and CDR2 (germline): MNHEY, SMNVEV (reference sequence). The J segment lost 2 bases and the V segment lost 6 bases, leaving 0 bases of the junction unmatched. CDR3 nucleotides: TGTGCCAGCAGCAGGGGGCCCTACGAGCAGTACTTC. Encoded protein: CASSRGPYEQYF.

The CDR3 loop is CAASLGQLNTEAFF. As DNA, the CDR3 is TGTGCCGCATCATTAGGACAGTTGAACACTGAAGCTTTCTTT. This chain links TRBV6-6 with TRBJ1-1; possibly TRBD1 for D (6 bases). V gave up 11 bases and J gave up 0 bases, with 16 bases separating them. Germline-derived CDR1 and CDR2 are MNHNY and SVGAGI (reference sequence). This CDR3 is 14 amino acids long.

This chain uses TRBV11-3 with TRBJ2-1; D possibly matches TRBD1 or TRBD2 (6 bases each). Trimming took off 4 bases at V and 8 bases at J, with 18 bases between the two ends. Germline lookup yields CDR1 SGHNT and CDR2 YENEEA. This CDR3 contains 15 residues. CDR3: CASSSRGALTDEQFF. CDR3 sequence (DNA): TGTGCCAGCAGCTCGAGGGGGGCGCTTACGGATGAGCAGTTCTTC. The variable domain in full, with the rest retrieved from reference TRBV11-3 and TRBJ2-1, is EAGVVQSPRYKIIEKKQPVAFWCNPISGHNTLYWYLQNLGQGPELLIRYENEEAVDDSQLPKDRFSAERLKGVDSTLKIQPAELGDSAVYLCASSSRGALTDEQFFGPGTRLTVL.

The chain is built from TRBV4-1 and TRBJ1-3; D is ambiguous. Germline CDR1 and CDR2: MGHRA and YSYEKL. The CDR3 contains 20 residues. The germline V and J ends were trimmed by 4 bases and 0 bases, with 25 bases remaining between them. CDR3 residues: CASSPISIRLPPSSGNTIYF. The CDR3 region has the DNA TGCGCCAGCAGCCCCATCAGTATAAGACTACCCCCAAGCTCTGGAAACACCATATATTTT.

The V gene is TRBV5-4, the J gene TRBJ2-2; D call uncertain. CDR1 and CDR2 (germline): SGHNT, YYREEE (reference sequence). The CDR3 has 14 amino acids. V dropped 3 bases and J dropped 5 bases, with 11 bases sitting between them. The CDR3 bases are TGTGCCAGCAGCTCGGGTCCCTTGACCGGGGAGCTGTTTTTT. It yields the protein CASSSGPLTGELFF. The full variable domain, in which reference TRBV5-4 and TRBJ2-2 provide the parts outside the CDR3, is ETGVTQSPTHLIKTRGQQVTLRCSSQSGHNTVSWYQQALGQGPQFIFQYYREEENGRGNFPPRFSGLQFPNYSSELNVNALELDDSALYLCASSSGPLTGELFFGEGSRLTVL.

The CDR3, as DNA: TGTGCCAGCAGTTACAGGAGGGAGGGAGACACAGATACGCAGTATTTT. It translates to CASSYRREGDTDTQYF. The chain has TRBV6-2 or TRBV6-3 and TRBJ2-3; 7 positions match TRBD2. Germline values: CDR1 MNHEY, CDR2 SVGEGT. This CDR3 contains 16 residues. J lost 2 bases, V lost 2 bases, and 7 bases had no gene match.